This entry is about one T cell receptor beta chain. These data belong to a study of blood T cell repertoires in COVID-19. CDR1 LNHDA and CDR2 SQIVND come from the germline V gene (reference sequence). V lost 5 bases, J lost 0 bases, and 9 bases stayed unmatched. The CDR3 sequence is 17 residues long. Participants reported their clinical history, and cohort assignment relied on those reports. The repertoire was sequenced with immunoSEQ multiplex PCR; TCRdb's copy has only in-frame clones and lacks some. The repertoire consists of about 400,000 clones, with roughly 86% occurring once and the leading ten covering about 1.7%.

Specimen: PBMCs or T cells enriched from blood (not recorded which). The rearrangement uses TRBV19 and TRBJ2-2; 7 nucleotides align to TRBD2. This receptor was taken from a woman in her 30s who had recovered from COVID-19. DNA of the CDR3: TGTGCCAGTAGTGCCCGAACTAGCGCCGCGAACACCGGGGAGCTGTTTTTT. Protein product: CASSARTSAANTGELFF.